The T cell receptor (beta chain) under discussion was sequenced for a study of OX40 agonist ivuxolimab in advanced cancers. Study details: Each dose-escalation patient presented with hepatocellular carcinoma, melanoma, renal cell or head and neck cancer.

A word on this clone: No antigen is known for it.

Regarding the study as a whole: Several nonresponders also turned out to have low normalized T-cell clonal expansion.

Excluded were patients having autoimmune disease history or systemic immunosuppression. Libraries were prepared by immunoSEQ multiplex PCR; TCRdb keeps only in-frame clonotypes and omits some of them. The table records 55,000 to 70,000 clones, more than 70% of them present only once. The CDR3 loop spans 15 amino acids. The germline V gene encodes CDR1 SNHLY and CDR2 FYNNEI. V lost 7 bases and J 2 bases, leaving 17 bases between the germline ends. V is TRBV2 and J is TRBJ1-2, with D maybe TRBD1 (5 bases). Material: CD4+ or CD8+ T cells sorted from blood, obtained in a trial of the OX40 agonist ivuxolimab. The receptor's source is an adult with an advanced solid tumor such as melanoma, head and neck, liver or kidney cancer. CDR3 in amino acids: CASTERGSGNYGYTF. CDR3 sequence (DNA): TGTGCCAGCACCGAGAGGGGCTCAGGAAACTATGGCTACACCTTC.